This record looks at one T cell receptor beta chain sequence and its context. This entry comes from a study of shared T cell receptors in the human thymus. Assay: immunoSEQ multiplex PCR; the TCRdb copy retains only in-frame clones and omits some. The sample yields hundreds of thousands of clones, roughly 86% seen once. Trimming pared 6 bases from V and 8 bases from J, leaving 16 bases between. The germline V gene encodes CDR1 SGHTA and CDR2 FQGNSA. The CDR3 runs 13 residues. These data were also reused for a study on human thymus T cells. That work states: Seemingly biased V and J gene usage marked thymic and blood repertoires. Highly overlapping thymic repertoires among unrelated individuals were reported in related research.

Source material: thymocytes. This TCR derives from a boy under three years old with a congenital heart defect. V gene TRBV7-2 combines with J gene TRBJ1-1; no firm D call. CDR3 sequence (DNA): TGTGCCAGCAGGCGCACCGAGGTCGGAGAAGCTTTCTTT. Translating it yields CASRRTEVGEAFF.